This TCR beta chain was obtained from a study of T cell repertoires in cytomegalovirus infection. Study background: It was recently identified HLA-C-restricted and well-studied HLA-B-restricted CMV epitopes that the study used. Signatures in public TCR beta sequences pointed to both CMV infection and matching HLA type. Study results and caveats: Ex vivo, HLA-C-restricted CMV-specific TCR beta clonotypes prevailed over the rest of the response. Identification of carriers of CMV plus the relevant HLA was performed using cumulative public TCR beta family frequency.

As regards this clonotype: As yet, its antigen is unknown.

The CDR3 contains 14 residues. V lost 6 bases, J lost 5 bases, and 16 bases lay in between. One entry per CDR3 protein results from TCRdb running MiXCR on the reads. This sample has 550,000 to 850,000 distinct CDR3 sequences, with around a third found just once. The clonotype comes from a human donor in good health (CMV status not recorded). Some clones in this sample may be carry-over from other donors' samples. This chain links TRBV12-3 or TRBV12-4 with TRBJ2-5; D is possibly TRBD2 (5 bases). The sequencing used cultured PBMCs, collected from culture after CMV antigen stimulation. The CDR3 DNA reads TGTGCCAGCAGCCACTATTCGGGCGGGGAGACCCAGTACTTC. The encoded protein is CASSHYSGGETQYF.